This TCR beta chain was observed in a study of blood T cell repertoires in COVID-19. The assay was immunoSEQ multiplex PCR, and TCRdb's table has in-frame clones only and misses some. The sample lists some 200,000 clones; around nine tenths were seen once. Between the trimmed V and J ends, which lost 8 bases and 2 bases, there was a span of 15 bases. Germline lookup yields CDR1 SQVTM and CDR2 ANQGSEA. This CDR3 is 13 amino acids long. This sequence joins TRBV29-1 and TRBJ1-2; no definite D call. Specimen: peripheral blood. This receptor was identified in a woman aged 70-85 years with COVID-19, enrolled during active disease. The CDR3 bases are TGCAGCTTTAACCCCGACACGAACTATGGCTACACCTTC. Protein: CSFNPDTNYGYTF.